Shown below are 21 T cell receptor beta chains from a single sample sequenced in a study of preoperative IRX-2 immunotherapy in early breast cancer. Measured with immunoSEQ multiplex PCR; TCRdb has only the in-frame clones, and not every one. Of 20,000 to 30,000 clones in the sample, 80% to 90% were seen once. The treatment: preoperative locoregional IRX-2 cytokine immunotherapy. Sequencing was performed on tumor tissue, taken after IRX-2 immunotherapy. All receptors come from a human donor with breast cancer.

This clone was recorded a few times. The chain carries TRBV4-3 and TRBJ2-6; no reliable D call. The CDR3 consists of 16 residues. With 0 bases removed from V and 4 bases from J, the gap between germline ends came to 10 bases. CDR1 LGHNA and CDR2 YSLEER come from the germline V gene. The CDR3 loop reads CASSQDRGLGANVLTF. The DNA of the CDR3 is TGCGCCAGCAGCCAAGATCGTGGTCTGGGGGCCAACGTCCTGACTTTC.

The chain has TRBV6-6 and TRBJ1-1; TRBD1 matches at 9 bases. The junction had 5 bases not matched to a gene; V was cut back by 6 bases and J by 3 bases. CDR3 length equals 14 residues. Germline-derived CDR1 and CDR2 are MNHNY and SVGAGI (reference sequence). DNA for the CDR3: TGTGCCAGCAGGAAGACAGGGGGGCACACTGAAGCTTTCTTT. It codes for CASRKTGGHTEAFF.

V gene TRBV7-9 combines with J gene TRBJ2-1; D gene unclear. The CDR3 consists of 14 residues. Trimming pared 5 bases from V and 5 bases from J, leaving 13 bases between. The germline gives CDR1 SEHNR, CDR2 FQNEAQ (reference sequence). This chain's CDR3 is CASSPNSLDNEQFF. CDR3 sequence (DNA): TGTGCCAGCAGCCCCAACTCGCTGGACAATGAGCAGTTCTTC.

The chain links TRBV5-1 to TRBJ2-1; TRBD1 is a possible D gene (6 bases). The germline CDR1 and CDR2 sequences are SGHRS and YFSETQ. There are 14 residues in the CDR3. V was cut by 0 bases and J by 12 bases, with 16 bases left in between. The CDR3 loop reads CASSLDAQGKSQFF. CDR3 DNA sequence: TGCGCCAGCAGCTTGGACGCACAGGGAAAATCGCAGTTCTTC. Full variable domain (outside the CDR3, taken from reference TRBV5-1 and TRBJ2-1): KAGVTQTPRYLIKTRGQQVTLSCSPISGHRSVSWYQQTPGQGLQFLFEYFSETQRNKGNFPGRFSGRQFSNSRSEMNVSTLELGDSALYLCASSLDAQGKSQFFGPGTRLTVL.

V usage is TRBV6-6 and J usage is TRBJ1-1; D not resolved. CDR3 length equals 13 residues. V was pared by 7 bases and J by 1 base, with 10 bases between. CDR1 MNHNY and CDR2 SVGAGI come from the germline V gene (reference sequence). In DNA form, the CDR3 reads TGTGCCAGCATCGGGGATTCGAACACTGAAGCTTTCTTT. As protein: CASIGDSNTEAFF.

The chain uses TRBV7-9 and TRBJ2-1; 7 nucleotides match TRBD1. This CDR3 has 14 residues. The germline CDR1 and CDR2 sequences are SEHNR and FQNEAQ (reference sequence). V was clipped by 5 bases and J by 10 bases; unmatched bases: 11. CDR3 in amino acids: CASSIAGTAAEQFF. The CDR3 DNA sequence: TGTGCCAGCAGCATCGCCGGGACAGCCGCCGAGCAGTTCTTC.

This clone was detected only once. This rearrangement joins TRBV19 to TRBJ1-2; tentative D call: TRBD1 (6 bases). The germline V gene has CDR1 LNHDA and CDR2 SQIVND (reference sequence). The CDR3 spans 16 residues. V was cut by 0 bases and J by 7 bases, with 18 bases left in between. The CDR3: CASSIDARTAGAGYTF. In nucleotides, the CDR3 is TGTGCCAGTAGTATAGATGCTCGGACAGCGGGGGCTGGCTACACCTTC.

The V and J genes are TRBV4-3 and TRBJ2-5, with D perhaps matching TRBD2 (6 bases). This CDR3 has 15 amino acids. V was trimmed by 1 base and J by 2 bases, leaving 11 bases between them. CDR1 is LGHNA and CDR2 is YSLEER in the germline V gene. Written as DNA, the CDR3 is TGCGCCAGCAGCCAAGGGCGGGGCACGCAAGAGACCCAGTACTTC. Translation: CASSQGRGTQETQYF.

The V and J genes are TRBV7-9 and TRBJ1-2; D gene ambiguous. The V end was cut by 5 bases, the J end by 0 bases, with 16 bases between. From germline, CDR1 is SEHNR and CDR2 FQNEAQ (reference sequence). This CDR3 is built from 16 residues. The CDR3 DNA reads as TGTGCCAGCAGCCCCCGTGGAGTAGGCCCTAACTATGGCTACACCTTC. As protein: CASSPRGVGPNYGYTF. Based on the CDR3 plus reference TRBV7-9 and TRBJ1-2, the full variable domain is DTGVSQNPRHKITKRGQNVTFRCDPISEHNRLYWYRQTLGQGPEFLTYFQNEAQLEKSRLLSDRFSAERPKGSFSTLEIQRTEQGDSAMYLCASSPRGVGPNYGYTFGSGTRLTVV.

The V and J genes are TRBV10-2 and TRBJ2-1; D is perhaps TRBD2 (5 bases). The CDR3 spans 12 residues. Germline V gene sequence: CDR1 WSHSY, CDR2 SAAADI. Trimming took 7 bases from V and 4 from J, leaving 8 bases between them. The CDR3 nucleotides are TGCGCCAGCAAACGGAGGTACAATGAGCAGTTCTTC. Encoded protein: CASKRRYNEQFF.

This clone showed up just a few times. The V and J genes are TRBV5-1 and TRBJ2-7; TRBD1 aligns across 9 bases. Trimming took 2 bases from V and 2 from J; bases not matched to a gene: 2. Germline V gene sequence: CDR1 SGHRS, CDR2 YFSETQ. This CDR3 has 14 amino acids. CDR3 protein: CASSFGTGTYEQYF. The CDR3 DNA reads TGCGCCAGCAGCTTTGGGACAGGGACCTACGAGCAGTACTTC.

The genes are TRBV7-2 and TRBJ1-5; possible D gene TRBD1, 5 bases. The CDR3 totals 16 residues. Germline V gene data show CDR1 as SGHTA and CDR2 as FQGNSA. The germline V and J ends were trimmed by 2 bases and 0 bases, with 11 bases remaining between them. The CDR3 DNA sequence: TGTGCCAGCAGCTTATATAGCAGGGATAGCAATCAGCCCCAGCATTTT. Amino acid sequence: CASSLYSRDSNQPQHF.

V is TRBV5-1 and J is TRBJ2-5; TRBD2 matches 8 bases. This CDR3 has 16 residues. The V and J ends lost 4 bases and 6 bases, in that order; junction bases with no gene match: 14. Germline CDR1 reads SGHRS; CDR2 reads YFSETQ. This CDR3 is CASSRATGGPRQTQYF. The CDR3 coding sequence is TGCGCCAGCAGCCGAGCAACGGGGGGGCCGAGACAGACCCAGTACTTC.

The chain carries TRBV6-5 and TRBJ2-7; D may be TRBD1 (6 bases). Germline CDR1 MNHEY, CDR2 SVGAGI. The V end was cut by 6 bases, the J end by 1 base, with 7 bases between. The length of the CDR3 is 12 residues. CDR3 loop: CASRDRSYEQYF. The CDR3 bases are TGTGCCAGCAGGGACAGATCCTACGAGCAGTACTTC.

V usage is TRBV9 and J usage is TRBJ2-3; 9 positions match TRBD1. The CDR3 loop spans 15 amino acids. Germline V gene data show CDR1 as SGDLS and CDR2 as YYNGEE. The V segment lost 5 bases and the J segment 2 bases; nucleotides outside the gene matches: 6. CDR3 DNA sequence: TGTGCCAGCAGTAGTCGGACAGGGGACACAGATACGCAGTATTTT. Protein: CASSSRTGDTDTQYF.

The chain is built from TRBV27 and TRBJ1-6; TRBD1 matches 10 bases. Germline-derived CDR1 and CDR2 are MNHEY and SMNVEV (reference sequence). This CDR3 is 16 amino acids long. V shed 5 bases, J shed 7 bases, and the junction held 8 bases outside the gene matches. The CDR3 loop is CASSDRGPIVNSPLHF. The CDR3 DNA sequence: TGTGCCAGCAGTGACAGGGGGCCGATTGTAAATTCACCCCTCCACTTT.

J is TRBJ1-5 and V is TRBV28; D gene uncertain. The V end lost 8 bases, the J end lost 0 bases, and 5 bases lay between the germline ends. CDR1 and CDR2 (germline): MDHEN, SYDVKM. There are 12 residues in the CDR3. For the CDR3, the DNA is TGTGCCAGCGAAGATAGCAATCAGCCCCAGCATTTT. It is translated as CASEDSNQPQHF.

V and J are TRBV5-1 and TRBJ2-1, with 13 bases lining up with TRBD2. With 4 bases clipped from V and 0 bases from J, the junction kept 10 bases outside the gene matches. The CDR3 length is 19 residues. From germline, CDR1 is SGHRS and CDR2 YFSETQ. Here the CDR3 DNA reads TGCGCCAGCAGCCCCGGACTAGCGGGGGCACCGAGCTCCTACAATGAGCAGTTCTTC. This sequence encodes CASSPGLAGAPSSYNEQFF.

This chain links TRBV6-1 with TRBJ1-3; unclear D gene. CDR1 and CDR2 from the germline V gene are MNHNS and SASEGT. The CDR3 consists of 14 residues. Deletions cut 5 bases from V and 0 bases from J, with 8 bases between. CDR3 residues: CASSRMDSGNTIYF. The CDR3 DNA follows: TGTGCCAGCAGTCGAATGGACTCTGGAAACACCATATATTTT.

The chain recombines TRBV10-2 with TRBJ2-6; D may match TRBD1 or TRBD2 (5 bases each). From germline, CDR1 is WSHSY and CDR2 SAAADI. The CDR3 runs to 15 residues. Trimming pared 4 bases from V and 2 bases from J, leaving 9 bases between. The CDR3 loop reads CASSGGYAGANVLTF. The CDR3 nucleotides read TGCGCCAGCAGTGGGGGGTACGCTGGGGCCAACGTCCTGACTTTC.

The chain combines TRBV18 with TRBJ1-2, with a weak D call TRBD1 (6 bases). Between the trimmed V and J ends, which lost 1 base and 10 bases, there was a span of 22 bases. The CDR3 length is 16 residues. CDR1 is KGHSH and CDR2 is LQKENI in the germline V gene. CDR3 nucleotide sequence: TGTGCCAGCTCACCACAGCTGGCGGGGGCCACTGTTGACTACACCTTC. Translation: CASSPQLAGATVDYTF. The full variable domain, in which reference TRBV18 and TRBJ1-2 provide the parts outside the CDR3, is NAGVMQNPRHLVRRRGQEARLRCSPMKGHSHVYWYRQLPEEGLKFMVYLQKENIIDESGMPKERFSAEFPKEGPSILRIQQVVRGDSAAYFCASSPQLAGATVDYTFGSGTRLTVV.